These 28 T cell receptor beta chains were sequenced from one sample in a study of early T cells in non-severe SARS-CoV-2 infection. From the 5' RACE reads, TCRdb called clonotypes with MiXCR, one entry per CDR3 protein. The sample consists of tens of thousands of distinct CDR3 sequences, roughly 4.2% of them appearing once. The specimen sequenced was whole blood. These receptors all stem from an adult who was a healthcare worker with PCR-confirmed SARS-CoV-2 infection or an uninfected control (not recorded which).

This clonotype showed up many times. CDR3 coding DNA: TGCGCCAGCAGCCAAGACTGGGGTTCACCCCTCCACTTT. Translating gives CASSQDWGSPLHF. The J gene is TRBJ1-6, the V gene TRBV4-3, with D unclear. Trimming took off 0 bases at V and 9 bases at J, with 6 bases between the two ends. The CDR3 consists of 13 residues. CDR1 is LGHNA, CDR2 YSLEER, per germline.

This clonotype was counted many times. The rearrangement uses TRBV28 and TRBJ2-7, with 7 positions matching TRBD1. This CDR3 spans 14 amino acids. V shed 6 bases, J shed 2 bases, and the junction held 7 bases outside the gene matches. Germline lookup yields CDR1 MDHEN and CDR2 SYDVKM. The CDR3, as DNA: TGTGCCAGCAGGGCCGGGACAGCCCCCTACGAGCAGTACTTC. This encodes CASRAGTAPYEQYF.

This clonotype appeared once. The chain joins TRBV29-1 to TRBJ2-3; TRBD1 might be the D (6 bases). Germline CDR1 and CDR2: SQVTM and ANQGSEA. Deletions cut 7 bases from V and 1 base from J, with 18 bases between. This CDR3 spans 15 amino acids. CDR3 region: CSGRRGGPGTDTQYF. The DNA of the CDR3 is TGCAGCGGCCGCAGGGGCGGGCCAGGCACAGATACGCAGTATTTT.

This clonotype was counted many times. The J gene is TRBJ1-5, the V gene TRBV5-5; D may be TRBD1 (5 bases). CDR3 size: 12 residues. Trimming stripped 0 bases from V and 9 bases from J, with 7 bases between. Germline V gives CDR1 SGHKS, CDR2 YYEKEE (reference sequence). The CDR3 DNA is TGTGCCAGCAGCTTGGACCAGGGGCCCCAGCATTTT. Amino acids: CASSLDQGPQHF.

There are many counts of this clonotype. This rearrangement joins TRBV7-8 to TRBJ1-1; no firm D call. Trimming left V 3 bases short and J 0 bases short, with 8 bases between. Per the germline V gene, CDR1 is SGHVS and CDR2 is FQNEAQ. This CDR3 contains 14 residues. The CDR3, as DNA: TGTGCCAGCAGCTTTGGCCAAATGAACACTGAAGCTTTCTTT. Its protein is CASSFGQMNTEAFF.

This clonotype was picked up many times. V is TRBV7-9 and J is TRBJ1-1; possibly TRBD1 for D (5 bases). The CDR3 is 16 amino acids. In germline, CDR1 is SEHNR, CDR2 FQNEAQ (reference sequence). V lost 2 bases to trimming and J lost 2 bases, with 15 bases between them. The CDR3 DNA follows: TGTGCCAGCAGCTTATCTCTCGTTCAGGGAAACACTGAAGCTTTCTTT. Residues: CASSLSLVQGNTEAFF.

This clonotype was counted many times. V and J are TRBV7-8 and TRBJ1-1; no firm D call. The CDR3 is 14 residues long. V lost 1 base and J lost 4, with 10 bases in between. The V gene's germline CDR1 is SGHVS and CDR2 FQNEAQ. CDR3 sequence (DNA): TGTGCCAGCAGCTTAGTAGATAAGGGCACTGAAGCTTTCTTT. It yields the protein CASSLVDKGTEAFF.

The V and J genes are TRBV7-8 and TRBJ2-7, with 10 bases that match TRBD1. The CDR3 totals 14 residues. Germline assignment: CDR1 SGHVS and CDR2 FQNEAQ. The V segment lost 6 bases and the J segment 3 bases; nucleotides outside the gene matches: 5. DNA for the CDR3: TGTGCCAGCAGTCCCGGGACAGGGGTCTACGAGCAGTACTTC. This encodes CASSPGTGVYEQYF.

This clonotype was observed many times. This chain connects TRBV24-1 to TRBJ1-4; 9 positions match TRBD1. V lost 5 bases and J lost 7; bases outside the gene matches: 7. The CDR3 is made up of 15 amino acids. Germline V gene lookup returns CDR1 KGHDR and CDR2 SFDVKD. The CDR3 reads CATSAGDREIEKLFF. The CDR3 bases are TGTGCCACCAGTGCCGGGGACAGGGAAATTGAAAAACTGTTTTTT.

The chain has TRBV7-3 and TRBJ2-3; 8 bases agree with TRBD2. Germline V lookup: CDR1 SGHTA, CDR2 FQGTGA. The CDR3 runs 16 residues. The J segment lost 6 bases and the V segment lost 4 bases, leaving 12 bases of the junction unmatched. DNA of the CDR3: TGTGCCAGCAGCTCCGCTACGGGGGGGCGGAGGGATACGCAGTATTTT. Translation gives CASSSATGGRRDTQYF.

The sample holds many counts of this clonotype. V is TRBV7-2 and J is TRBJ2-7; D is possibly TRBD1 (5 bases). V lost 5 bases, J lost 3 bases, and 17 bases lay in between. The germline V gene encodes CDR1 SGHTA and CDR2 FQGNSA. The CDR3 is made up of 15 amino acids. CDR3 DNA sequence: TGTGCCAGCAGCCGATGGGGCGCCACGAACTACGAGCAGTACTTC. This codes for CASSRWGATNYEQYF. Full variable domain (rest looked up from reference TRBV7-2 and TRBJ2-7): GAGVSQSPSNKVTEKGKDVELRCDPISGHTALYWYRQSLGQGLEFLIYFQGNSAPDKSGLPSDRFSAERTGGSVSTLTIQRTQQEDSAVYLCASSRWGATNYEQYFGPGTRLTVT.

This clonotype was found many times. J is TRBJ1-2 and V is TRBV5-4; 7 nucleotides align to TRBD1. Trimming took 4 bases from V and 4 from J; bases not matched to a gene: 10. From germline, CDR1 is SGHNT and CDR2 YYREEE (reference sequence). The CDR3 is 15 amino acids. The CDR3 DNA sequence: TGTGCCAGCAGCGCCAGGGACAGATTTTCCTATGGCTACACCTTC. Translating it yields CASSARDRFSYGYTF.

This clonotype was seen repeatedly, ten times or more. One end of the junction does not line up with germline, which may come from a read error. This chain links TRBV27 with TRBJ1-5; TRBD1 is a possible D gene (5 bases). CDR1 and CDR2 (germline): MNHEY, SMNVEV (reference sequence). This CDR3 contains 13 residues. CDR3 bases: TGTGCCAGCATTTTACGAGTCCAGGGTCCGGAGCATTTT. This encodes CASILRVQGPEHF.

This clonotype was detected many times. V is TRBV11-2 and J is TRBJ2-7, with TRBD1 matching 7 bases. CDR1 is SGHAT, CDR2 FQNNGV, per germline. V gave up 4 bases and J gave up 5 bases; unmatched junction bases: 8. This CDR3 comprises 14 residues. CDR3: CASSYTTGNNEQYF. The CDR3 DNA reads as TGTGCCAGCAGCTACACGACAGGGAACAACGAGCAGTACTTC.

The rearrangement joins TRBV7-2 to TRBJ1-5; D not certain. This CDR3 contains 15 residues. CDR1 is SGHTA, CDR2 FQGNSA, per germline. V was pared by 1 base and J by 0 bases, with 7 bases between. Here the CDR3 DNA reads TGTGCCAGCAGCTTAGGGCAGACTAGCAATCAGCCCCAGCATTTT. It translates to CASSLGQTSNQPQHF.

This clonotype was observed many times. V usage is TRBV29-1 and J usage is TRBJ2-3, with 9 bases lining up with TRBD1. CDR3 length: 10 amino acids. Germline V lookup: CDR1 SQVTM, CDR2 ANQGSEA. The V and J ends lost 4 bases and 14 bases, in that order; junction bases with no gene match: 4. CDR3 protein: CSVGDREVYF. In DNA, the CDR3 is TGCAGCGTTGGGGACAGGGAGGTGTATTTT.

This clonotype was picked up many times. This chain links TRBV19 with TRBJ1-5; perhaps TRBD1 as D (5 bases). This CDR3 spans 15 amino acids. V lost 2 bases and J lost 4, with 12 bases in between. Looked up from germline, CDR1 is LNHDA and CDR2 is SQIVND (reference sequence). CDR3 protein: CASSISRALNQPQHF. In nucleotides, the CDR3 is TGTGCCAGTAGTATAAGCAGGGCGTTAAATCAGCCCCAGCATTTT.

This clonotype was seen at least ten times. The rearrangement links TRBV2 to TRBJ2-1; 11 nucleotides line up with TRBD2. This CDR3 is built from 14 residues. The germline gives CDR1 SNHLY, CDR2 FYNNEI. V was clipped by 4 bases and J by 12 bases; unmatched bases: 8. The DNA for the CDR3 is TGTGCCAGCAGTGCCTTAGCGGGGGGGCAGCGGCAGTTCTTC. It specifies CASSALAGGQRQFF.

Details on this clonotype: An end of the junction does not agree with germline; a read error may underlie this. The chain couples TRBV20-1 to TRBJ1-6; D gene ambiguous. The germline gives CDR1 DFQATT, CDR2 SNEGSKA (reference sequence). This CDR3 spans 15 amino acids. The CDR3 loop is CSARVAERNNSPLHF. CDR3 coding DNA: TGCAGTGCTAGAGTGGCAGAGAGGAATAATTCACCCCTCCATTTT.

This clonotype showed up many times. The chain recombines TRBV2 with TRBJ1-1, with 7 bases identical to TRBD1. V shed 2 bases and J 4 bases; nucleotides not matched to a gene: 16. This CDR3 contains 18 residues. Per germline, CDR1 SNHLY and CDR2 FYNNEI. In DNA form, the CDR3 reads TGTGCCAGCAGTGAACTGGTCGATAAAGGGGGCCAGGGCACTGAAGCTTTCTTT. This sequence encodes CASSELVDKGGQGTEAFF.

This clonotype is labeled as medium-sized. CDR3 loop: CASSESGDRGLVNTEAFF. Written as DNA, the CDR3 is TGCGCCAGCAGTGAGTCAGGGGACAGGGGGCTGGTGAACACTGAAGCTTTCTTT. The chain employs TRBV10-2 and TRBJ1-1; 12 bases agree with TRBD1. This CDR3 spans 18 amino acids. V shed 0 bases, J shed 0 bases, and the junction held 5 bases outside the gene matches. Germline V gene sequence: CDR1 WSHSY, CDR2 SAAADI.

V and J are TRBV30 and TRBJ2-3; unclear D gene. Germline CDR1 reads GTSNPN; CDR2 reads SVGIG (reference sequence). This CDR3 region has 13 residues. V was clipped by 7 bases and J by 7 bases, with 18 bases between them. The CDR3 nucleotides read TGTGCCTCCGCCCCTTTCGGCGACCATACGCAGTATTTT. Translating it yields CASAPFGDHTQYF.

This clonotype was observed many times. The chain recombines TRBV2 with TRBJ2-3, with TRBD1 as a possible D gene (5 bases). This CDR3 spans 13 amino acids. Trimming cost V 8 bases and J 1 base, with 10 bases left between them. Germline V gene sequence: CDR1 SNHLY, CDR2 FYNNEI. CDR3 region: CASCQGGTDTQYF. As DNA, the CDR3 is TGTGCCAGCTGTCAGGGTGGCACAGATACGCAGTATTTT.

This chain connects TRBV25-1 to TRBJ2-6; D is uncertain. The CDR3 loop spans 16 amino acids. CDR1 and CDR2 (germline): MGHDK, SYGVNS. V was clipped by 6 bases and J by 2 bases, with 14 bases between them. CDR3 sequence (DNA): TGTGCCAGCAGGGCACCCAACCCCCCTGGGGCCAACGTCCTGACTTTC. Amino acids: CASRAPNPPGANVLTF.

This clonotype appeared many times. V and J are TRBV28 and TRBJ2-7, with 13 bases identical to TRBD2. The length of the CDR3 is 17 residues. The junction had 7 bases not matched to a gene; V was cut back by 2 bases and J by 3 bases. In germline, CDR1 is MDHEN, CDR2 SYDVKM. The CDR3 reads CASSLPGLAGADYEQYF. In DNA, the CDR3 is TGTGCCAGCAGTTTACCCGGACTAGCGGGGGCGGACTACGAGCAGTACTTC.

The sample holds many counts of this clonotype. The genes are TRBV27 and TRBJ2-7, with 7 bases aligning to TRBD2. This CDR3 contains 13 residues. Germline assignment: CDR1 MNHEY and CDR2 SMNVEV (reference sequence). The J segment lost 6 bases and the V segment lost 7 bases, leaving 9 bases of the junction unmatched. The DNA of the CDR3 is TGTGCCAGCAAATCGGGGGGAGGGGTCGAGCAGTACTTC. Translating it yields CASKSGGGVEQYF.

V and J are TRBV12-3 or TRBV12-4 and TRBJ2-7; 8 nucleotides agree with TRBD1. J gave up 1 base and V 6 bases, and 17 bases lay outside the gene matches. The CDR3 consists of 18 residues. The CDR3: CASSPDFVTGVKSYEQYF. The CDR3 DNA reads as TGTGCCAGCAGCCCCGATTTCGTGACAGGGGTTAAGTCCTACGAGCAGTACTTC.

This clonotype was seen many times. The chain links TRBV19 to TRBJ2-2; TRBD2 might be the D (6 bases). V shed 0 bases and J shed 5 bases, with 10 bases lying between them. The germline CDR1 and CDR2 sequences are LNHDA and SQIVND (reference sequence). This CDR3 has 15 residues. The CDR3 is CASSIDEGGTGELFF. In DNA form, the CDR3 reads TGTGCCAGTAGTATAGACGAGGGAGGAACCGGGGAGCTGTTTTTT.